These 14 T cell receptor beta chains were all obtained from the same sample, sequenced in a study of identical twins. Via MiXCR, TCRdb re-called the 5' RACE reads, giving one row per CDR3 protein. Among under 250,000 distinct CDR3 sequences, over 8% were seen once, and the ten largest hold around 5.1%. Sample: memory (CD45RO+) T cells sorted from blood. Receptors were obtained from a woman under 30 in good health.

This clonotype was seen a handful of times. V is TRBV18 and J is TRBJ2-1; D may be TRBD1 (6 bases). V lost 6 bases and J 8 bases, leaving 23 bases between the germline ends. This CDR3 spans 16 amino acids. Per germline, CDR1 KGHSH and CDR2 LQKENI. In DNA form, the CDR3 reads TGTGCCAGCTCTTCCATCAGAGGGGGATTTAGGGATGAGCAGTTCTTC. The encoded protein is CASSSIRGGFRDEQFF.

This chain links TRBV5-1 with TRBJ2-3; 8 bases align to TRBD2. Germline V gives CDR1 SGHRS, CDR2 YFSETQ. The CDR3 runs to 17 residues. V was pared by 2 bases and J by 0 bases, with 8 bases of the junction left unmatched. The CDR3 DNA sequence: TGCGCCAGCAGCTTCGGGGCGGGGGGCCGTAGCACAGATACGCAGTATTTT. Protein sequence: CASSFGAGGRSTDTQYF.

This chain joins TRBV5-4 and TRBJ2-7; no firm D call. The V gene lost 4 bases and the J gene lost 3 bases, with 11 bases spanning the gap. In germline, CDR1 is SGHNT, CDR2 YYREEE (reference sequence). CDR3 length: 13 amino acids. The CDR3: CASSKQGRYEQYF. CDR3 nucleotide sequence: TGTGCCAGCAGCAAACAAGGACGCTACGAGCAGTACTTC.

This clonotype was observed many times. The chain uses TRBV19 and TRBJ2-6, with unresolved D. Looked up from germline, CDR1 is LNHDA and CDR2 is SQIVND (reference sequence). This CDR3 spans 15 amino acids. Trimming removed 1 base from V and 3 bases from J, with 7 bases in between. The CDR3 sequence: CASSIVPGGANVLTF. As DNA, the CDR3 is TGTGCCAGTAGTATAGTGCCCGGTGGGGCCAACGTCCTGACTTTC. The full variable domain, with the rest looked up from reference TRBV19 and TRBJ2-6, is DGGITQSPKYLFRKEGQNVTLSCEQNLNHDAMYWYRQDPGQGLRLIYYSQIVNDFQKGDIAEGYSVSREKKESFPLTVTSAQKNPTAFYLCASSIVPGGANVLTFGAGSRLTVL.

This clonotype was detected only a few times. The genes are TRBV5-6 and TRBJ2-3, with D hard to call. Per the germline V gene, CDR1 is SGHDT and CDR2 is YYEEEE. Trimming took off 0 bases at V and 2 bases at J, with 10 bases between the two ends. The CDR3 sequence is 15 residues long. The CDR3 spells CASSLVDRFTDTQYF. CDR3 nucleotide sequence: TGTGCCAGCAGCTTGGTGGATAGGTTCACAGATACGCAGTATTTT.

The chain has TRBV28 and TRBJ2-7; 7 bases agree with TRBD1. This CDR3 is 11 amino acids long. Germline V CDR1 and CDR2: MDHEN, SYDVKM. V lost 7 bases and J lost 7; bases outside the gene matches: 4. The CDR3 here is CASIDREEQYF. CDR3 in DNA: TGTGCCAGCATCGACAGGGAAGAGCAGTACTTC.

CDR3 amino acids: CASRTDFSSYNEQFF. DNA of the CDR3: TGTGCCAGCAGGACAGATTTTAGCTCCTACAATGAGCAGTTCTTC. The chain is built from TRBV12-3 or TRBV12-4 and TRBJ2-1; possible D gene TRBD1, 5 bases. The V and J ends lost 6 bases and 0 bases respectively, with 12 bases between them. The length of the CDR3 is 15 residues.

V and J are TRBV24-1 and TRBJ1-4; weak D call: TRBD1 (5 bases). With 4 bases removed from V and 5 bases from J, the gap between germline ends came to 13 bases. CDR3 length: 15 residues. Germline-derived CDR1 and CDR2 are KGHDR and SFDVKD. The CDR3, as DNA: TGTGCCACCAGTGAGGGCCGGACACAAAATGAAAAACTGTTTTTT. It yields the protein CATSEGRTQNEKLFF.

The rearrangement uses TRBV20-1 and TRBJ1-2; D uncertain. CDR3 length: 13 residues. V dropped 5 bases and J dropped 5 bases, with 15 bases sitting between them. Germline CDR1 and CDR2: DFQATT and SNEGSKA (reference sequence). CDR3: CSAPTTNQYGYTF. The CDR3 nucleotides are TGCAGTGCTCCGACGACAAACCAATATGGCTACACCTTC.

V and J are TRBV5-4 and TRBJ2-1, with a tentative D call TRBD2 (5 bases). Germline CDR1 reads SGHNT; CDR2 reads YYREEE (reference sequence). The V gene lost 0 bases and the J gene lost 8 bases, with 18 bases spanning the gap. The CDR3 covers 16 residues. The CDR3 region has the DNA TGTGCCAGCAGCTTGGCCGCTGGGGAGACGGGGTATGAGCAGTTCTTC. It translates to CASSLAAGETGYEQFF. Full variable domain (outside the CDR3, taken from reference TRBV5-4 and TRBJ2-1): ETGVTQSPTHLIKTRGQQVTLRCSSQSGHNTVSWYQQALGQGPQFIFQYYREEENGRGNFPPRFSGLQFPNYSSELNVNALELDDSALYLCASSLAAGETGYEQFFGPGTRLTVL.

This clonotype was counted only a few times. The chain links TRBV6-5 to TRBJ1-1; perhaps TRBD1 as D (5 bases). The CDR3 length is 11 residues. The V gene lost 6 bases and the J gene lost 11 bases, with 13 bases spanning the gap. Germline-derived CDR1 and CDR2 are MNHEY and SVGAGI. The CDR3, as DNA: TGTGCCAGCAGGTCAGGGTATAAGGCTTTCTTT. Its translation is CASRSGYKAFF.

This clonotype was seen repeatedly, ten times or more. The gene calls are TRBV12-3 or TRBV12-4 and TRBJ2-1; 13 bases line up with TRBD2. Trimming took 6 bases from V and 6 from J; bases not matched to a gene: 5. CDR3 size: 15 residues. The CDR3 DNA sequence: TGTGCCAGCAGCAAGGGACTAGCGGGGACCAATGAGCAGTTCTTC. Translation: CASSKGLAGTNEQFF.

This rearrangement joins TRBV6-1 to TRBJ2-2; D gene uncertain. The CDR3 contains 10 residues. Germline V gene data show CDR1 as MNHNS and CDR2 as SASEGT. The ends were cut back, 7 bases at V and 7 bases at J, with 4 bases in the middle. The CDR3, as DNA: TGTGCCAGCATGGGCGGGGAGCTGTTTTTT. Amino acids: CASMGGELFF.

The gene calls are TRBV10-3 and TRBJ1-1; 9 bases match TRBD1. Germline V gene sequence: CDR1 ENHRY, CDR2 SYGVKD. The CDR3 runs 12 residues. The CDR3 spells CVTGTGFSEAFF. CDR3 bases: TGTGTAACCGGGACAGGGTTTTCTGAAGCTTTCTTT.